The clone carrying this T cell receptor beta chain was observed at least ten times. Its target is unknown. Mismatch with germline at one junction end may stem from a read error. CDR3 size: 14 residues. The TCRbeta library incorporated unique molecular identifiers. From the PCR reads, TCRdb called clonotypes with MiXCR, one entry per CDR3 protein. The data hold 200,000 to 250,000 distinct CDR3 sequences, with about 7% observed a single time. This sample is part of a study of T-cell reconstitution after alpha-beta-depleted transplantation in children. Study results and limitations: Expanded graft clones, several hundred of them, were reportedly the source of alpha-beta T cells about two months after transplant. T-cell counts and diversity at one year following transplant were attributed mainly to newly produced T cells. Certain patients had high TCRbeta diversity at day 60, and it came from recipient T cells and thymic progenitors that survived.

The chain joins TRBV12-3 or TRBV12-4 to TRBJ2-7; no definite D call. The receptor was derived from a boy aged 2-9 years with acute lymphoblastic leukemia, due to receive a stem cell transplant. The source material was PBMCs, sampled before TCRalphabeta/CD19-depleted stem cell transplant. This CDR3 reads CASSTADRSYEHYF. The CDR3 region has the DNA TGTGCCAGCAGTACGGCAGATCGCTCCTACGAGCATTACTTC.